This entry lists 14 T cell receptor beta chains sequenced from one sample in a study of blood T cell repertoires in COVID-19. Measured with immunoSEQ multiplex PCR; TCRdb has only the in-frame clones, and not every one. Among about 120,000 clones listed, around 74% were seen once. What was sequenced was peripheral blood. The receptors come from a man in his 60s with acute or convalescent COVID-19.

This sequence joins TRBV27 and TRBJ2-5; 10 positions match TRBD2. CDR3 length: 14 residues. CDR1 MNHEY and CDR2 SMNVEV come from the germline V gene (reference sequence). Trimming at V came to 4 bases and at J to 6 bases, leaving 5 bases not matched to a gene. The CDR3 sequence: CASSSEREGKTQYF. The CDR3, as DNA: TGTGCCAGCAGTTCGGAGCGGGAGGGGAAGACCCAGTACTTC.

The V and J genes are TRBV6-2 or TRBV6-3 and TRBJ2-3; D is perhaps TRBD2 (6 bases). CDR1 MNHEY and CDR2 SVGEGT come from the germline V gene. V was clipped by 2 bases and J by 3 bases, with 12 bases between them. This CDR3 spans 15 amino acids. DNA of the CDR3: TGTGCCAGCAGTTACCGCTCCGGGAGTACAGATACGCAGTATTTT. Protein product: CASSYRSGSTDTQYF.

This clone showed up just a few times. The chain joins TRBV5-1 to TRBJ2-1, with 7 bases aligning to TRBD2. V lost 4 bases and J lost 6; bases outside the gene matches: 16. The CDR3 runs 17 residues. Germline assignment: CDR1 SGHRS and CDR2 YFSETQ. DNA for the CDR3: TGCGCCAGCAGCCCCCAGCCTAGCGGAAGACCCATCAATGAGCAGTTCTTC. It is translated as CASSPQPSGRPINEQFF.

V usage is TRBV9 and J usage is TRBJ2-7; D possibly corresponds to TRBD2 (6 bases). The CDR3 is made up of 14 amino acids. The V end was cut by 4 bases, the J end by 2 bases, with 13 bases between. Germline V lookup: CDR1 SGDLS, CDR2 YYNGEE. The CDR3 spells CASSPSGLAYEQYF. CDR3 bases: TGTGCCAGCAGCCCCTCGGGACTTGCCTACGAGCAGTACTTC.

The chain is built from TRBV7-9 and TRBJ1-5; D unresolved. The germline gives CDR1 SEHNR, CDR2 FQNEAQ (reference sequence). This CDR3 has 15 amino acids. Trimming pared 0 bases from V and 0 bases from J, leaving 6 bases between. The CDR3: CASSLAGNSNQPQHF. As DNA, the CDR3 is TGTGCCAGCAGCTTAGCGGGCAATAGCAATCAGCCCCAGCATTTT.

The J gene is TRBJ2-1, the V gene TRBV7-6; tentative D call: TRBD1 (6 bases). V shed 4 bases and J shed 8 bases, with 12 bases lying between them. Looked up from germline, CDR1 is SGHVS and CDR2 is FNYEAQ. The CDR3 length is 13 residues. The CDR3, as DNA: TGTGCCAGCAGCTACAGGGTCGTGGATGAGCAGTTCTTC. Its protein product is CASSYRVVDEQFF.

J is TRBJ1-5 and V is TRBV19; maybe TRBD1 (5 bases). V lost 5 bases and J 2 bases, leaving 16 bases between the germline ends. CDR1 is LNHDA and CDR2 is SQIVND in the germline V gene (reference sequence). This CDR3 spans 16 amino acids. The CDR3 DNA is TGTGCCAGTAGTTCCTCAGCGGGGACTGGCAATCAGCCCCAGCATTTT. It translates to CASSSSAGTGNQPQHF.

The V gene is TRBV2, the J gene TRBJ2-5; tentatively, D is TRBD2 (6 bases). V was clipped by 4 bases and J by 4 bases, with 13 bases between them. Germline V gene data show CDR1 as SNHLY and CDR2 as FYNNEI. This CDR3 region has 14 residues. In DNA, the CDR3 is TGTGCCAGCAGTGGGGGACTCGCCACAGAGACCCAGTACTTC. Its translation: CASSGGLATETQYF.

This clone has only a few counts. In DNA, the CDR3 is TGTGCCAGCAGCAGGGGTATGAACACTGAAGCTTTCTTT. It codes for CASSRGMNTEAFF. V usage is TRBV2 and J usage is TRBJ1-1, with D possibly matching TRBD1 (6 bases). Germline V gene lookup returns CDR1 SNHLY and CDR2 FYNNEI. V dropped 6 bases and J dropped 0 bases, with 8 bases sitting between them. The CDR3 sequence is 13 residues long.

The V call is TRBV5-1, the J call TRBJ2-1; 8 bases are shared with TRBD2. V shed 5 bases, J shed 2 bases, and the junction held 3 bases outside the gene matches. Germline assignment: CDR1 SGHRS and CDR2 YFSETQ. The CDR3 sequence is 14 residues long. The DNA for the CDR3 is TGCGCCAGCAGTCGGGGGGGCCCCTACAATGAGCAGTTCTTC. Its protein is CASSRGGPYNEQFF.

This rearrangement joins TRBV6-6 to TRBJ1-5, with D unresolved. V lost 7 bases and J 0 bases, leaving 10 bases between the germline ends. The CDR3 is made up of 14 amino acids. Per the germline V gene, CDR1 is MNHNY and CDR2 is SVGAGI (reference sequence). CDR3 in amino acids: CASTRGDSNQPQHF. DNA of the CDR3: TGTGCCAGCACTCGGGGAGATAGCAATCAGCCCCAGCATTTT.

The gene calls are TRBV15 and TRBJ1-5, with TRBD1 matching over 10 bases. The CDR3 has 15 amino acids. CDR1 LNHNV and CDR2 YYDKDF come from the germline V gene (reference sequence). V trimming: 5 bases; J trimming: 9 bases; junction bases outside the gene matches: 10. The CDR3 region has the DNA TGTGCCACCAGCCACCGGGACAGGGGATTTAGGCCCCAGCATTTT. This encodes CATSHRDRGFRPQHF.

The V gene is TRBV24-1, the J gene TRBJ2-1, with D perhaps TRBD2 (5 bases). V lost 9 bases and J 9 bases, leaving 11 bases between the germline ends. This CDR3 contains 11 residues. CDR1 and CDR2 from the germline V gene are KGHDR and SFDVKD. Here the CDR3 reads CATALAGEQFF. Here the CDR3 DNA reads TGTGCCACCGCCCTAGCCGGTGAGCAGTTCTTC.

The chain links TRBV7-9 to TRBJ1-2; no firm D call. From germline, CDR1 is SEHNR and CDR2 FQNEAQ (reference sequence). The CDR3 runs 10 residues. Trimming pared 8 bases from V and 4 bases from J, leaving 5 bases between. In DNA, the CDR3 is TGTGCCAGCGGCCTCTATGGCTACACCTTC. The encoded protein is CASGLYGYTF.